The present T cell receptor beta chain was sequenced within a study of Graves' ophthalmopathy and Graves' hyperthyroidism. Trimming removed 7 bases at V and 1 base at J, with 8 bases between. This CDR3 region has 12 residues. Germline CDR1 reads SGHTA; CDR2 reads FQGNSA. RNA transcripts served as template for amplifying TCR beta CDR3 sequences. RT-PCR in the first round used HTBI primers; a second-round multiplex PCR followed. MiXCR, run by TCRdb on the multiplex PCR reads, gives a single entry per CDR3 protein. The sample carries approximately 160,000 distinct CDR3 sequences, approximately 40% recorded once.

Sequencing was performed on peripheral blood. The chain recombines TRBV7-2 with TRBJ2-7; D remains unclear. This sequence was found in a man under 40 with Graves' ophthalmopathy. The DNA of the CDR3 is TGTGCCAGCACCCTTGGATCCTACGAGCAGTACTTC. Protein: CASTLGSYEQYF.